This T cell receptor beta chain comes out of a study of TIL therapy for anti-PD-1-resistant metastatic lung cancer. About the research overall: Half of patients were current or former smokers. Tumors carried a median roughly 1.5 non-synonymous mutations per megabase.

Germline values: CDR1 SGHRS, CDR2 YFSETQ. The CDR3 covers 16 residues. V lost 4 bases to trimming and J lost 5 bases; unmatched junction nucleotides: 8. The immunoSEQ assay was v3. Libraries were sequenced to 2.2 million or so read pairs (survey) or roughly 4.5-6.5 million (deep). Produced via immunoSEQ multiplex PCR; TCRdb's table is partial and in-frame only. In the table there are thousands of clones, more than 70% of which are singletons. This sample's time point: pre-treatment sample, taken before nivolumab and TIL therapy. Pleural nodules or supraclavicular lymph nodes made up most of the excised metastases sampled.

The V gene is TRBV5-1, the J gene TRBJ1-6, with TRBD1 matching over 8 bases. The specimen was tumor tissue, collected at baseline. This receptor was obtained from a person between 30 and 79 years old with non-small cell lung cancer. CDR3 coding DNA: TGCGCCAGCAGCCGCAACGGACAGGGCAATAATTCACCCCTCCACTTT. Protein: CASSRNGQGNNSPLHF.